This passage covers 6 T cell receptor beta chains from one sample sequenced in a study of blood T cells in healthy people across ages. A second PCR of about 7 to 12 cycles used a sample-barcoded 5' primer and a J-beta primer mix. MiXCR, run by TCRdb on the 5' RACE reads, gives a single entry per CDR3 protein. The table lists roughly 930,000 distinct CDR3 sequences, about 48% of them singletons. Material for sequencing was blood. These receptors came from a man aged 30 to 39 in good health.

J is TRBJ2-5 and V is TRBV20-1, with a possible D match to TRBD2 (5 bases). V lost 0 bases, J lost 3 bases, and 11 bases lay in between. Germline V gene data show CDR1 as DFQATT and CDR2 as SNEGSKA (reference sequence). There are 14 residues in the CDR3. CDR3 nucleotides: TGCAGTGCTAGAGACTCGGTGGGAGAAGAGACCCAGTACTTC. It codes for CSARDSVGEETQYF.

This chain links TRBV11-3 with TRBJ1-1; D gene ambiguous. V was clipped by 1 base and J by 2 bases, with 11 bases between them. Germline CDR1 and CDR2: SGHNT and YENEEA. The CDR3 contains 15 residues. This CDR3 is CASSLGRTGNTEAFF. The DNA of the CDR3 is TGTGCCAGCAGCTTAGGCCGGACGGGAAACACTGAAGCTTTCTTT.

This clonotype was counted a few times. The chain couples TRBV30 to TRBJ2-3, with D unclear. The CDR3 is 15 residues long. Germline V gene lookup returns CDR1 GTSNPN and CDR2 SVGIG (reference sequence). V lost 8 bases, J lost 0 bases, and 18 bases lay in between. CDR3 sequence: CATDKTFFSTDTQYF. CDR3 bases: TGTGCCACCGATAAGACTTTCTTTAGCACAGATACGCAGTATTTT.

This clonotype was found a few times. CDR3 residues: CASSTGDIYEQYF. In DNA, the CDR3 is TGTGCCAGCAGCACCGGGGACATCTACGAGCAGTACTTC. J is TRBJ2-7 and V is TRBV28; D is possibly TRBD1 (6 bases). The ends were cut back, 6 bases at V and 3 bases at J, with 12 bases in the middle. This CDR3 is built from 13 residues. Germline V gives CDR1 MDHEN, CDR2 SYDVKM.

This clonotype came up a few times. The chain uses TRBV25-1 and TRBJ2-1; D perhaps matches TRBD2 (6 bases). The V gene's germline CDR1 is MGHDK and CDR2 SYGVNS. The CDR3 runs to 15 residues. The V gene lost 2 bases and the J gene lost 4 bases, with 12 bases spanning the gap. The CDR3 region is CASSEMTSMYNEQFF. Written as DNA, the CDR3 is TGTGCCAGCAGTGAAATGACTAGTATGTACAATGAGCAGTTCTTC.

The CDR3 loop reads CASSQPADDIQYF. The DNA of the CDR3 is TGTGCCAGCAGCCAACCTGCAGACGACATTCAGTACTTC. The J gene is TRBJ2-7, the V gene TRBV7-9; no reliable D call. The DNA end lines up better with TRBJ2-4; the J call may be wrong. The CDR3 contains 13 residues. Germline V gene data show CDR1 as SEHNR and CDR2 as FQNEAQ (reference sequence).